The entry below describes one T cell receptor (beta chain). Its antigen is as yet unknown. The data are from a study of T cells expressing NK-cell markers. In the study overall: Each TCR beta repertoire originated in sorted T cells that were CD3+CD56+NKG2C+, CD3+CD56+NKG2C- or CD3+CD56-NKG2C+. General study results and limits: Dominant NKG2C+ clonotypes were found to form 1.0-7.0% of CD8+ T cells in six donors. Uncertainty persisted over the HCMV specificity of expanded NKG2C+ T cell clones.

Using the 5' RACE reads, TCRdb records one entry per CDR3 protein without DNA. This sample contains 400,000 to 550,000 distinct CDR3 sequences. The sequence derives from a woman aged 18 to 75 in good health. Specimen: blood T cells: a sorted CD56 or NKG2C T cell subset, CD4+ or CD8+ T cells, or bulk PBMC T cells (not recorded which).

The CDR3 region is CSASDYGGTTDTQYF. The chain employs TRBV20-1 and TRBJ2-3; the D gene TCRdb calls, TRBD1, cannot be checked with no DNA. Germline loops: CDR1 DFQATT, CDR2 SNEGSKA (reference sequence). This CDR3 has 15 residues.